This passage covers 13 T cell receptor beta chains from one sample sequenced in a study of blood T cells in healthy people across ages (dated by TCRdb to the mid-2010s). To prepare the library, 5' RACE was applied. A second PCR of roughly 7 to 12 cycles was performed with a sample-barcoded 5' primer and a J-beta primer mix. Using fastp at Q25 and MiXCR, TCRdb reprocessed the public reads and kept productive beta chains. Each CDR3 protein appears once, grouped with its most common genes and DNA. The sample has 1,800,000 or so distinct CDR3 sequences on record, about two fifths of them singletons. Together, the top ten hold 23% of the sample. The sample was blood. Source of these receptors: a human donor in good health.

This clonotype showed up just a few times. The chain employs TRBV27 and TRBJ2-3; D may be TRBD1 (6 bases). The CDR3 consists of 14 residues. Germline lookup yields CDR1 MNHEY and CDR2 SMNVEV (reference sequence). The V and J ends lost 8 bases and 3 bases respectively, with 15 bases between them. This CDR3 reads CASRAGVGTDTQYF. The CDR3 region has the DNA TGTGCCAGCCGCGCAGGGGTCGGTACAGATACGCAGTATTTT.

This clonotype appeared a single time. This sequence joins TRBV11-2 and TRBJ2-3, with 9 bases aligning to TRBD2. The V gene's germline CDR1 is SGHAT and CDR2 FQNNGV. Trimming cost V 0 bases and J 5 bases; bases outside gene matches: 6. CDR3 length: 16 residues. The CDR3 region has the DNA TGTGCCAGCAGCTTAGAAGGCGGGGGGGCCCTAGATACGCAGTATTTT. Translated: CASSLEGGGALDTQYF.

This clonotype was detected only a few times. This chain uses TRBV6-6 with TRBJ2-1; D is unresolved. The CDR3 covers 12 residues. V was shortened by 2 bases and J by 8 bases, with 7 bases between the two germline ends. CDR1 and CDR2 (germline): MNHNY, SVGAGI (reference sequence). The CDR3 reads CASSYRVYEQFF. The CDR3 DNA is TGTGCCAGCAGTTACAGGGTGTATGAGCAGTTCTTC.

This chain joins TRBV20-1 and TRBJ2-7; TRBD2 aligns across 7 bases. Germline CDR1 and CDR2: DFQATT and SNEGSKA (reference sequence). The trim removed 6 bases at V and 6 bases at J, leaving 14 bases unmatched. There are 14 residues in the CDR3. Here the CDR3 DNA reads TGCAGTGCCGAAAATACCGGGACGGGAGGCGAGCAGTACTTC. This encodes CSAENTGTGGEQYF.

There are a few counts of this clonotype. The rearrangement joins TRBV5-1 to TRBJ2-6, with TRBD1 matching 9 bases. V lost 7 bases, J lost 2 bases, and 4 bases stayed unmatched. CDR3 size: 15 residues. CDR1 is SGHRS, CDR2 YFSETQ, per germline. The CDR3 spells CASGTGNTGANVLTF. The CDR3, as DNA: TGCGCCAGCGGGACAGGGAATACTGGGGCCAACGTCCTGACTTTC. Using reference TRBV5-1 and TRBJ2-6 for the parts outside the CDR3, the full variable domain is KAGVTQTPRYLIKTRGQQVTLSCSPISGHRSVSWYQQTPGQGLQFLFEYFSETQRNKGNFPGRFSGRQFSNSRSEMNVSTLELGDSALYLCASGTGNTGANVLTFGAGSRLTVL.

This clonotype was found once. This chain links TRBV27 with TRBJ2-7; perhaps TRBD1 as D (6 bases). The germline gives CDR1 MNHEY, CDR2 SMNVEV (reference sequence). V dropped 4 bases and J dropped 2 bases, with 18 bases sitting between them. The CDR3 is 16 residues long. The CDR3, as DNA: TGTGCCAGCAGTTCCACAGCCGGGACATTACCCTACGAGCAGTACTTC. This sequence encodes CASSSTAGTLPYEQYF.

The chain carries TRBV7-9 and TRBJ1-1; D ambiguous. Germline V gives CDR1 SEHNR, CDR2 FQNEAQ (reference sequence). Trimming removed 10 bases from V and 5 bases from J, with 20 bases in between. The CDR3 length is 14 residues. CDR3 amino acids: CANTLMNTETEAFF. CDR3 nucleotide sequence: TGTGCCAACACCCTAATGAACACTGAAACTGAAGCTTTCTTT.

This chain links TRBV20-1 with TRBJ2-7; 7 bases line up with TRBD1. Unmatched junction bases numbered 11, after V lost 4 bases and J lost 2 bases. Per the germline V gene, CDR1 is DFQATT and CDR2 is SNEGSKA (reference sequence). There are 15 residues in the CDR3. DNA of the CDR3: TGCAGTGCTATGACAGGGATACTGATTCCCTACGAGCAGTACTTC. Protein: CSAMTGILIPYEQYF.

Note on this clonotype: Its ends do not fully match the called genes, so a read error is possible. This chain joins TRBV7-3 and TRBJ2-3, with a tentative D call TRBD2 (6 bases). The germline CDR1 and CDR2 sequences are SGHTA and FQGTGA. This CDR3 comprises 17 residues. For the CDR3, the DNA is TGTGCCAACAGCTCCATCGGGACTGGCTCTGGCACAGATACGCAGTATTTT. Translation: CANSSIGTGSGTDTQYF.

In this sample, this clonotype turned up a few times. V and J are TRBV6-5 and TRBJ2-7; D may be TRBD1 or TRBD2 (5 bases each). Germline-derived CDR1 and CDR2 are MNHEY and SVGAGI. Trimming left V 1 base short and J 7 bases short, with 11 bases between. The CDR3 length is 13 residues. The CDR3 DNA sequence: TGTGCCAGCAGTTACTTGGGGCCGGGAGAGCAGTACTTC. It yields the protein CASSYLGPGEQYF.

In this sample, this clonotype turned up a few times. This rearrangement joins TRBV7-8 to TRBJ2-1; D not certain. The germline gives CDR1 SGHVS, CDR2 FQNEAQ. Deletions cut 3 bases from V and 13 bases from J, with 13 bases between. The CDR3 covers 12 residues. CDR3 coding DNA: TGTGCCAGCAGCTTTGGTTTGTATGTCCAGTTCTTC. Protein product: CASSFGLYVQFF.

The genes are TRBV2 and TRBJ1-2; 12 bases align to TRBD1. The CDR3 totals 16 residues. V lost 5 bases and J lost 0; bases outside the gene matches: 4. CDR1 and CDR2 from the germline V gene are SNHLY and FYNNEI. Written as DNA, the CDR3 is TGTGCCAGCAGTAGGGACAGGGGGCGAGCTAACTATGGCTACACCTTC. It encodes CASSRDRGRANYGYTF.

This clonotype came up a few times. The V and J genes are TRBV3-1 and TRBJ2-7; D perhaps matches TRBD1 (5 bases). The CDR3 consists of 14 residues. Between the trimmed V and J ends, which lost 2 bases and 2 bases, there was a span of 10 bases. Looked up from germline, CDR1 is LGHDT and CDR2 is YNNKEL (reference sequence). The CDR3 region is CASSQSTVTYEQYF. The CDR3 region has the DNA TGTGCCAGCAGCCAATCGACAGTAACCTACGAGCAGTACTTC.